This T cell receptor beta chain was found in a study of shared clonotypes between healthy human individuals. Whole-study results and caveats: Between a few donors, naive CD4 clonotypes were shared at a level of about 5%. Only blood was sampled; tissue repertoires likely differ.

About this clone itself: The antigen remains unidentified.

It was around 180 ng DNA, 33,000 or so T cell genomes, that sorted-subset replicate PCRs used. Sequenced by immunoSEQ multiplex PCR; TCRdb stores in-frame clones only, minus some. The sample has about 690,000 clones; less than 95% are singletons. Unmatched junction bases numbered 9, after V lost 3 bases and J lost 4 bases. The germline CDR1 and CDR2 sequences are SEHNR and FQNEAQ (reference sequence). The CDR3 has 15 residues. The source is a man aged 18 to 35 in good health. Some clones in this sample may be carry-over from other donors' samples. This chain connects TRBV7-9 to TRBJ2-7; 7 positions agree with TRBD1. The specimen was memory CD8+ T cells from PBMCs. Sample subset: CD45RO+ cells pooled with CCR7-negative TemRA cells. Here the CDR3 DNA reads TGTGCCAGCAGCTTGTCGACAGGGTTTGAGTACGAGCAGTACTTC. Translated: CASSLSTGFEYEQYF. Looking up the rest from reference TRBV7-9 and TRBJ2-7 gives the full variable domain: DTGVSQNPRHKITKRGQNVTFRCDPISEHNRLYWYRQTLGQGPEFLTYFQNEAQLEKSRLLSDRFSAERPKGSFSTLEIQRTEQGDSAMYLCASSLSTGFEYEQYFGPGTRLTVT.